Listed here is a single TCR beta chain. This table comes from immunoSEQ multiplex PCR, and its TCRdb copy is limited to in-frame clones, with some not included. Among about 34,000 clones listed, approximately 80% were seen once. The sample belongs to a study of blood T cell repertoires in COVID-19. Germline V gives CDR1 MDHEN, CDR2 SYDVKM. The CDR3 runs 13 residues. V was pared by 7 bases and J by 2 bases, with 10 bases between. The V and J genes are TRBV28 and TRBJ2-3; maybe TRBD1 (6 bases). This TCR came from a human donor in a cohort sampled during active COVID-19. Specimen: peripheral blood. CDR3 in DNA: TGTGCCAGCACCCCAGGGGACACAGATACGCAGTATTTT. It encodes CASTPGDTDTQYF.